This TCR beta chain was sequenced during a study of blood T cell repertoires in COVID-19. Study-wide context: The origin of the acute and convalescent COVID-19 samples was the United States, Italy and Spain.

Per the authors' pipeline: How many nucleated cells were present was estimated from reference gene primer amplification. Data came from immunoSEQ multiplex PCR; TCRdb stores just in-frame clones and leaves some out. That table is the source of V, J and clone size, and D and trimming were worked out from the DNA. Among tens of thousands of clones listed, approximately 89% were seen once. The germline V gene encodes CDR1 MNHEY and CDR2 SVGAGI. CDR3 length: 15 residues. Trimming took 5 bases from V and 4 from J, leaving 17 bases between them. The sequence came from a woman older than 75 with acute or convalescent COVID-19. This chain joins TRBV6-5 and TRBJ2-5; maybe TRBD2 (5 bases). The sequenced sample consisted of peripheral blood. Here the CDR3 reads CASSSTRTEGETQYF. CDR3 sequence (DNA): TGTGCCAGCAGTAGCACCCGGACCGAGGGAGAGACCCAGTACTTC.